The present TCR beta chain was sequenced within a study of shared clonotypes between healthy human individuals (dated by TCRdb to about 2020). The study in broad terms: The cohort included three men and a couple of women between 18 and 49 years of age. For each donor, CD4 naive and CD4 memory were each given three plates, CD8 naive was given two plates, and CD8 memory was given one plate. To estimate repertoire size and how much clonotypes are shared between individuals, the study performed deep sequencing of blood TCR repertoires from a few healthy adults. To increase sequencing depth and limit assay-specific biases, different laboratories used diverse techniques to prepare libraries and sequence TCR repertoires. Per donor, leukapheresis produced somewhere between about 0.94 and 10 billion PBMCs. Results the study describes overall, beyond this receptor: Larger estimated clonotype richness was generally found for naive subsets than for memory subsets. Pairwise subsampling led to the expectation that sequencing depth would affect the degree of clonotype sharing among donors. Sharing across a few donors was observed for about 5% of naive CD4, about 3.2% of naive CD8, 2.3% of memory CD4, and about 0.39% of memory CD8 clonotypes. Compared with non-shared clonotypes, clonotypes shared by all four sorted-subset donors had higher generation probabilities. Sampling was restricted to blood, and TCR repertoires in tissues likely differ from the TCR repertoires found in blood. Because the study included a small number of donors, the genetic and exposure-history diversity represented was limited. Rarefaction of sorted-subset datasets indicated incomplete sequencing despite the large sequencing depth.

CD8 naive samples consisted of CD45RO-negative cells that were positively selected for CCR7, yielding a CD45RA+CCR7+ population without TemRA cells. The donors were healthy, HIV-negative adults who had no recently reported acute infections or vaccinations. Every donor was a Caucasian adult living in Nashville, Tennessee, USA. Blood was collected by leukapheresis, and PBMCs were isolated by Ficoll-Histopaque density gradient centrifugation and then cryopreserved in liquid nitrogen vapor phase. Purity and quantity of every magnetically sorted T cell population were checked by analytical flow cytometry. Genomic DNA was isolated from each sorted fraction and quantified by UV absorbance on a Nanodrop 2000c. On this clone itself: Its antigen specificity is not known. No clone much larger than this one lies a single base away; base qualities are absent. Other DNA sequences of this sample code for an identical CDR3.

Using the deep immunoSEQ assay, TCR CDR3 regions were amplified from genomic DNA by multiplex PCR. Extracted genomic DNA from each cell subset was distributed evenly across all wells of several immunoSEQ 96-well plates, and each plate was treated as a replicate. Each replicate PCR for sorted subsets received around 210 ng genomic DNA, equal to about 30,000 T cell genomes. Purified libraries were measured with a Qubit 3.0 fluorometer, size-checked on a Bioanalyzer 2100, and measured again with the KAPA Library Quantification kit. A separate single-read 150-cycle Illumina NextSeq 550 flow cell was used to sequence each immunoSEQ 96-well plate. Per the original workflow: Because only junctional sequences without quality scores were contained in the immunoSEQ output, filtering matching that applied to full-length reads could not be performed. To assign V/J genes and CDR3, sequences were annotated against IMGT germline references using PyIR, a Python wrapper for IgBLAST v1.9. Reads with weak V/J assignments (E-value above 1e-6), missing CDR3, stop codons, out-of-frame junctions, or ambiguous translated residues were removed. A V3J clonotype was defined by an identical inferred V gene, J gene, and CDR3 amino acid sequence. To compute the percentage overlap between repertoires, the number of shared unique clonotypes was divided by the size of the smaller repertoire. Repertoire richness was assessed with RTK rarefaction, the Chao1 estimator, and Recon v2.1 estimates of unobserved clonotypes. OLGA was used to compute generation probabilities for all TCRbeta clonotypes that the gDNA method yielded from a few donors. The table comes from immuneACCESS by way of TCRdb, which keeps in-frame sequences with V and J called. Part of the clones is missing from these tables; in studies checked, under half for an unresolved V gene and the rest for unknown reasons. V, J and clone size were drawn from that table, and D and trimming were deduced from the DNA. The sample yields 550,000 to 750,000 clones; about 91% were counted once. In total, the top ten clones hold about 24% of the sample.

The sequenced sample consisted of naive CD8+ T cells sorted from blood. The intended sense of this specimen's cell subset or site label: CD45RA+CCR7+. This clonotype was sampled from a man aged 25-45 years in good health.

CDR3 sequence: CASSRGNQPQHF. The nucleotide sequence reads TGTGCCAGCTCACGAGGGAATCAGCCCCAGCATTTT. The chain employs TRBV27 and TRBJ1-5, with no confident D gene call. The CDR3, cysteine through phenylalanine, is 12 amino acids long. The CDR3 DNA has 36 bases and is translated from base 1. At the junction V is shortened by 8 bases and J by 4 bases, with 9 bases in between. The germline V gene (reference sequence) specifies MNHEY as CDR1 and SMNVEV as CDR2.